This paragraph reports one TCR beta chain. TCRbeta library preparation incorporated unique molecular identifiers. TCRdb called the PCR reads again in MiXCR, with one record for every CDR3 protein. The table has about 610,000 distinct CDR3 sequences, about 10% seen once. Germline V lookup: CDR1 SGHVS, CDR2 FNYEAQ. V lost 9 bases, J lost 4 bases, and 5 bases stayed unmatched. The length of the CDR3 is 13 residues. The data stem from a study of T-cell reconstitution after alpha-beta-depleted transplantation in children. The source material was PBMCs from the stem cell graft donor, sampled from the stem cell graft. The clonotype was recovered from a human donor who donated a stem cell graft to a child with acute myeloid leukemia. The rearrangement uses TRBV7-6 and TRBJ2-7, with 11 bases lining up with TRBD1. The CDR3 reads CASKGTGGYEQYF. CDR3 nucleotides: TGTGCCAGTAAAGGGACAGGGGGGTACGAGCAGTACTTC.